These 24 T cell receptor beta chains came from one sample sequenced in a study of cytomegalovirus exposure and HLA in healthy donors. The PCR made use of 60 Vbeta and 13 Jbeta primers. Sequencing used immunoSEQ multiplex PCR; TCRdb keeps in-frame clones, though not all of them. Among 100,000 or so clones listed, about 80% were seen once. The specimen was PBMCs. The receptors originated from a human donor in good health.

This chain connects TRBV5-1 to TRBJ2-7; D is uncertain. V was trimmed by 1 base and J by 0 bases, leaving 8 bases between them. The germline gives CDR1 SGHRS, CDR2 YFSETQ. The CDR3 runs 14 residues. In DNA, the CDR3 is TGCGCCAGCAGCTTGTCGGCAGGCTCCTACGAGCAGTACTTC. Its translation is CASSLSAGSYEQYF.

As to this clone: The identical CDR3 is also encoded by other nucleotide sequences in the sample. The rearrangement links TRBV7-2 to TRBJ2-5, with a weak D call TRBD1 (6 bases). Trimming pared 0 bases from V and 5 bases from J, leaving 10 bases between. Germline CDR1 and CDR2: SGHTA and FQGNSA. CDR3 size: 14 residues. In DNA, the CDR3 is TGTGCCAGCAGCTTAGCGGGGGCCGGGGAGACCCAGTACTTC. It translates to CASSLAGAGETQYF.

The J gene is TRBJ2-3, the V gene TRBV7-8; unclear D gene. CDR3 length: 16 amino acids. Germline V gives CDR1 SGHVS, CDR2 FQNEAQ. Trimming took 1 base from V and 0 from J, leaving 11 bases between them. The CDR3, as DNA: TGTGCCAGCAGCTTAGGAGTAGCCTCAAGCACAGATACGCAGTATTTT. Its translation is CASSLGVASSTDTQYF.

The chain carries TRBV27 and TRBJ2-7; 7 bases map to TRBD2. The ends lost 5 bases at V and 5 bases at J; junction bases unmatched: 18. This CDR3 contains 17 residues. CDR1 is MNHEY and CDR2 is SMNVEV in the germline V gene (reference sequence). The CDR3 reads CASSPSPSGTSLDEQYF. As DNA, the CDR3 is TGTGCCAGCAGTCCATCCCCTAGCGGTACGAGTCTGGACGAGCAGTACTTC.

The J gene is TRBJ2-3, the V gene TRBV7-9, with 11 bases aligning to TRBD2. The germline CDR1 and CDR2 sequences are SEHNR and FQNEAQ (reference sequence). The V and J ends lost 3 bases and 4 bases, in that order; junction bases with no gene match: 3. The CDR3 length is 15 residues. In DNA form, the CDR3 reads TGTGCCAGCAGCTTCGGGACTAGCGGACCAGATACGCAGTATTTT. It specifies CASSFGTSGPDTQYF.

V gene TRBV10-3 combines with J gene TRBJ2-1; possible D gene TRBD2, 6 bases. Germline V lookup: CDR1 ENHRY, CDR2 SYGVKD. The CDR3 totals 13 residues. Trimming removed 11 bases from V and 5 bases from J, with 16 bases in between. As DNA, the CDR3 is TGTGCCTCCGGGACTGTACTAAACAATGAGCAGTTCTTC. Amino acids: CASGTVLNNEQFF.

This chain joins TRBV5-6 and TRBJ1-1; possibly TRBD1 for D (6 bases). This CDR3 spans 13 amino acids. Germline V lookup: CDR1 SGHDT, CDR2 YYEEEE. The V end lost 0 bases, the J end lost 11 bases, and 14 bases lay between the germline ends. CDR3 bases: TGTGCCAGCAGCTTGGGGCGGGGGCAGCCTGCTTTCTTT. Translating it yields CASSLGRGQPAFF. The variable domain in full, completed from reference TRBV5-6 and TRBJ1-1, reads DAGVTQSPTHLIKTRGQQVTLRCSPKSGHDTVSWYQQALGQGPQFIFQYYEEEERQRGNFPDRFSGHQFPNYSSELNVNALLLGDSALYLCASSLGRGQPAFFGQGTRLTVV.

The rearrangement joins TRBV9 to TRBJ2-4, with D possibly TRBD2 on 5 matching bases. This CDR3 region has 14 residues. The ends were cut back, 2 bases at V and 5 bases at J, with 11 bases in the middle. Germline V gene sequence: CDR1 SGDLS, CDR2 YYNGEE. The CDR3 spells CASSVSLRENIQYF. DNA of the CDR3: TGTGCCAGCAGCGTTTCATTGCGGGAAAACATTCAGTACTTC. Based on the CDR3 plus reference TRBV9 and TRBJ2-4, the full variable domain is DSGVTQTPKHLITATGQRVTLRCSPRSGDLSVYWYQQSLDQGLQFLIQYYNGEERAKGNILERFSAQQFPDLHSELNLSSLELGDSALYFCASSVSLRENIQYFGAGTRLSVL.

The chain is built from TRBV4-3 and TRBJ2-7; 7 positions agree with TRBD2. CDR3 length equals 13 residues. Trimming took 2 bases from V and 3 from J; bases not matched to a gene: 1. Looked up from germline, CDR1 is LGHNA and CDR2 is YSLEER. In nucleotides, the CDR3 is TGCGCCAGCAGCCAAATAGCGGGCTACGAGCAGTACTTC. This gives the protein CASSQIAGYEQYF.

The CDR3 sequence: CAVAGRPYEQYF. The CDR3 DNA reads as TGTGCCGTGGCGGGCCGACCCTACGAGCAGTACTTC. This sequence joins TRBV28 and TRBJ2-7; tentatively, D is TRBD2 (5 bases). This CDR3 has 12 amino acids. The V gene's germline CDR1 is MDHEN and CDR2 SYDVKM. V was shortened by 11 bases and J by 2 bases, with 13 bases between the two germline ends.

The rearrangement joins TRBV30 to TRBJ1-2; 9 bases match TRBD1. This CDR3 has 13 amino acids. Per the germline V gene, CDR1 is GTSNPN and CDR2 is SVGIG (reference sequence). Trimming took 3 bases from V and 7 from J; bases not matched to a gene: 6. The CDR3 DNA reads TGTGCCTGGAGGACGGGACAGGGTGTTGGCTACACCTTC. Translating it yields CAWRTGQGVGYTF.

V usage is TRBV5-6 and J usage is TRBJ2-7; 8 bases agree with TRBD2. The germline V gene encodes CDR1 SGHDT and CDR2 YYEEEE. The CDR3 covers 15 residues. V gave up 3 bases and J gave up 0 bases; unmatched junction bases: 5. CDR3 DNA sequence: TGTGCCAGCAGCTCCGGGGGGGGGTCCTCCTACGAGCAGTACTTC. It yields the protein CASSSGGGSSYEQYF.

The table lists this clone with a few counts. The chain employs TRBV5-8 and TRBJ1-1; the D is unclear. CDR1 is SGHTS and CDR2 is YDEGEE in the germline V gene. There are 13 residues in the CDR3. Trimming took off 0 bases at V and 1 base at J, with 4 bases between the two ends. The CDR3 reads CASSLARNTEAFF. The CDR3 nucleotides read TGTGCCAGCAGCTTGGCCAGGAACACTGAAGCTTTCTTT.

J is TRBJ1-4 and V is TRBV6-6, with D unclear. CDR3 size: 14 residues. Germline assignment: CDR1 MNHNY and CDR2 SVGAGI (reference sequence). V dropped 4 bases and J dropped 8 bases, with 14 bases sitting between them. DNA of the CDR3: TGTGCCAGCAGTTTGCCCCAGGCCAGGGAAAAACTGTTTTTT. Its translation: CASSLPQAREKLFF.

This clone came up once. The V and J genes are TRBV5-1 and TRBJ1-2; no clear D gene. This CDR3 is built from 13 residues. The germline CDR1 and CDR2 sequences are SGHRS and YFSETQ. Trimming left V 0 bases short and J 4 bases short, with 7 bases between. CDR3 sequence reads: CASSLGRGYGYTF. The CDR3 coding sequence is TGCGCCAGCAGCTTGGGACGGGGCTATGGCTACACCTTC.

The chain recombines TRBV5-4 with TRBJ2-2; D remains ambiguous. CDR1 and CDR2 from the germline V gene are SGHNT and YYREEE (reference sequence). The V end lost 4 bases, the J end lost 1 base, and 8 bases lay between the germline ends. CDR3 length: 14 amino acids. The CDR3 region is CASSPGGNTGELFF. Here the CDR3 DNA reads TGTGCCAGCAGCCCCGGTGGGAACACCGGGGAGCTGTTTTTT.

The chain combines TRBV11-2 with TRBJ2-1; 7 bases agree with TRBD2. With 5 bases clipped from V and 9 bases from J, the junction kept 13 bases outside the gene matches. There are 15 residues in the CDR3. Germline lookup yields CDR1 SGHAT and CDR2 FQNNGV. The CDR3 here is CASSPSGVRGGEQFF. In DNA form, the CDR3 reads TGTGCCAGCAGCCCGAGCGGGGTGAGGGGAGGTGAGCAGTTCTTC.

This clone was counted once. The chain combines TRBV9 with TRBJ2-5, with D maybe TRBD2 (5 bases). Trimming stripped 0 bases from V and 5 bases from J, with 20 bases between. This CDR3 contains 17 residues. Germline assignment: CDR1 SGDLS and CDR2 YYNGEE. This chain's CDR3 is CASSVVPSRIRGETQYF. DNA for the CDR3: TGTGCCAGCAGCGTAGTCCCTAGCCGAATTCGAGGGGAGACCCAGTACTTC.

This chain joins TRBV7-2 and TRBJ1-1; D is unclear. The CDR3 has 11 amino acids. Deletions cut 2 bases from V and 7 bases from J, with 5 bases between. Germline CDR1 and CDR2: SGHTA and FQGNSA. As DNA, the CDR3 is TGTGCCAGCAGCTTAAGCGATGAAGCTTTCTTT. Amino acid sequence: CASSLSDEAFF.

The chain recombines TRBV7-9 with TRBJ2-1; TRBD2 matches 14 bases. The CDR3 length is 15 residues. Germline CDR1 SEHNR, CDR2 FQNEAQ (reference sequence). J was trimmed by 12 bases and V by 5 bases; bases with no gene match: 9. This chain's CDR3 is CASSRTSGRPVGQFF. CDR3 DNA: TGTGCCAGCAGCCGGACTAGCGGGAGGCCGGTGGGGCAGTTCTTC.

The chain couples TRBV7-2 to TRBJ2-7, with D maybe TRBD1 (6 bases). The CDR3 is made up of 15 amino acids. Germline V gene lookup returns CDR1 SGHTA and CDR2 FQGNSA. Trimming removed 5 bases from V and 0 bases from J, with 14 bases in between. CDR3 DNA sequence: TGTACCAGCAGCCGATGGACAGAAAGCTCCTACGAGCAGTACTTC. Residues: CTSSRWTESSYEQYF.

The chain carries TRBV28 and TRBJ2-1; 7 nucleotides align to TRBD2. CDR1 and CDR2 (germline): MDHEN, SYDVKM. The V and J ends lost 4 bases and 0 bases, in that order; junction bases with no gene match: 3. The CDR3 sequence is 15 residues long. This CDR3 reads CASSSGGTSYNEQFF. The CDR3 region has the DNA TGTGCCAGCAGTTCGGGGGGAACCTCCTACAATGAGCAGTTCTTC.

The chain carries TRBV19 and TRBJ1-5; 7 bases line up with TRBD1. The J segment lost 3 bases and the V segment lost 9 bases, leaving 11 bases of the junction unmatched. CDR1 and CDR2 from the germline V gene are LNHDA and SQIVND (reference sequence). CDR3 length equals 15 residues. The CDR3 coding sequence is TGTGCCAGCCCGACAGGGCTATATAACAATCAGCCCCAGCATTTT. Its protein product is CASPTGLYNNQPQHF.

The chain combines TRBV29-1 with TRBJ2-3; D gene unclear. V was clipped by 4 bases and J by 0 bases, with 11 bases between them. The CDR3 consists of 14 residues. The germline V gene has CDR1 SQVTM and CDR2 ANQGSEA. Here the CDR3 reads CSVAAGTSTDTQYF. In nucleotides, the CDR3 is TGCAGCGTTGCGGCAGGAACTAGCACAGATACGCAGTATTTT.